One TCR beta chain is described in this entry. Its antigen is not yet known. The input lacks base qualities; no much larger clone sits a single base away. The receptor library was made with the immunoSEQ multiplex PCR assay. The multiplex PCR relied on a mix of 60 forward primers for TCR Vbeta segments and 13 reverse primers for TCR Jbeta segments. The CDR3 region of rearranged TCR beta genes was amplified from genomic DNA with a multiplex PCR assay. The Illumina HiSeq System was used to sequence the amplified TCR beta libraries as 87-base-pair reads. In the original analysis: In a later analysis, tens of millions of unique TCR beta chains were counted across the 650 to 750 repertoires, and roughly 11 million of these chains were shared by at least two donors. A nearest-neighbor algorithm error-corrected the raw reads and collapsed the reads into unique sequences, merging closely related sequences to remove PCR and sequencing errors. To assign V, D and J gene segments, CDR3 sequences were aligned to IMGT reference sequences. For a sequence to be retained, a match of at least six nucleotides to both a V gene segment and a J gene segment was required. A rearrangement was called productive if the CDR3 had no stop codons and remained in frame with V and J, and every other rearrangement was called non-productive. CDR3 was defined by IMGT convention, running from the second conserved V-encoded cysteine to the conserved J-encoded phenylalanine. The earlier analysis of about 610 of the donors excluded any sequence lacking an unambiguous match to a single V gene segment. An earlier analysis of 450 to 650 of the donors called V segments functional above 56.7% productive rearrangements and segregating when the between-donor standard deviation exceeded 5%. A statistical classification framework was built to diagnose cytomegalovirus status from the catalog of TCR beta chain sequences. A later analysis assigned V and J genes by comparing TCR nucleotide sequences with IMGT/GENE-DB human TR gene sequences. The TCRdist pipeline was used in a later analysis to assign CDR3 sequences and most-parsimonious VDJ recombination scenarios. A later analysis defined each TCR beta chain by its CDR3 amino acid sequence plus V-gene family, and excluded reads lacking a unique V-gene family. As a way to deal with suspected cross-contamination and a sequencing artifact, a later analysis dropped approximately 590 nucleotide sequences that were highly shared and had low generation probability. A later analysis calculated a clonal expansion index for each public chain from normalized within-repertoire ranks of inferred template counts. A later analysis computed generation probabilities with a VDJ recombination model fitted to out-of-frame rearrangements, and checked the results against IGoR. In a later analysis, hypergeometric tests were used to score TCR-TCR, TCR-HLA and TCR-CMV co-occurrence, with a repertoire-size bias correction applied to TCR pairs. In a later analysis, false discovery rates were estimated by permuting HLA or CMV assignments 20 times. In a later analysis, co-occurring TCRs were grouped using DBSCAN, and TCRdist sequence similarity was added for clustering within HLA-allele-positive subsets. Co-occurrence clustering excluded repertoires with fewer than 30,000 or more than 120,000 public chains, plus five with anomalous nucleotide sharing. As stored in TCRdb, this immuneACCESS dataset retains in-frame rearrangements with V and J assigned. A fraction of the clones does not appear; measured against another copy, unresolved V genes explain less than half of the discrepancy, and the remainder lacks a known reason. D and trimming come from the DNA, and the V and J calls and clone size come from that table. The sample table holds some 80,000 clones, of which around 78% were seen once. The ten largest make up roughly 1.5% of the sample.

CDR1 is given as MDHEN and CDR2 as SYDVKM, both from the germline V gene. Clipping removes 6 bases from V and 3 bases from J, with 9 as the unmatched junction base count. The CDR3 has 15 amino acids, counting the end cysteine and phenylalanine. Of all the DNA, just the CDR3 is kept, 45 bases in frame from base 1. The sample is drawn from a study of cytomegalovirus exposure and HLA in healthy donors (dated 2017 in TCRdb). The study in broad terms: An earlier analysis of roughly 500 of the donors reported more than 250 Gb of sequence data and around 110 million unique TCR beta sequences from approximately 180 million T cells. The study aimed to test whether cataloging public T cell receptors could reveal signatures of past pathogen exposure. Typing coverage differed by locus: A, B, C, DRB1 and DQB1 were typed in roughly 620-640 donors, DQA1 in around 500, DPA1 in around 610, and DPB1 in around 490. An earlier analysis of nearly 600 of the donors applied high-throughput TCR beta sequencing to assess whether each TCR beta V gene segment acted as functional or pseudogenic. Of the 350 to 400 genotyped donors, 81% fell in the genetic ancestry cluster associated with self-reported Caucasian donors. Across approximately 400 genotyped donors of the cohort, an average of approximately 240,000 unique TCR beta nucleotide sequences per donor were sequenced, and approximately 17% of those sequences were non-productive. Several DR-DQ haplotypes were treated as single units for association and clustering because of strong linkage in the cohort. An early release covering around 630 HLA-typed donors comprised around 300 gigabases of sequencing data and tens of millions of unique TCR sequences. Using immunosequencing, the study profiled T cell repertoires from fewer than 850 subjects and related those repertoires to cytomegalovirus serostatus. A later genetic analysis took genome-wide SNP genotypes for about 55% of the 666 donors and used that subset as a discovery cohort. Rather than drawing on any new phenotypic data, the later analysis identified candidate immune exposures from TCR beta sequences and the way those sequences occurred across donors. HLA typing included class I and class II loci at four-digit resolution. Donor age, sex, ethnicity and CMV serostatus were collected together with the repertoire data. All discovery cohort repertoires had been generated using a single sequencing platform. A later analysis re-examined previously published TCR beta repertoires from 610 or so donors and added high-resolution HLA genotyping to investigate patterns of TCR occurrence. Besides the first cohort of roughly 660 subjects, a separate validation cohort made up of 120 different subjects was used. High-throughput TCR immunosequencing, statistical association of individual TCRs with disease status, and machine learning were combined to predict cytomegalovirus infection status.

In total, around 600 healthy bone marrow donors made up the cohort. At the time of sampling, all cohort members were nominally healthy, though unrecorded immune exposures were likely present. The donor tested CMV seronegative, placing the donor among the 300 to 450 seronegative members of the cohort. A peripheral blood sample was collected from each donor, and TCR beta sequencing was performed on peripheral blood mononuclear cells. Genomic DNA was extracted from the blood cell samples with the Qiagen DNeasy Blood Extraction Kit. What the work shows at the level of the full study, not this receptor alone: The authors suggested that the approach could potentially be generalized to other disease states and immunological phenotypes. In a later genetic analysis, a missense DCLRE1C variant was associated with V-gene and J-gene trimming of TCR beta chains, and the association was replicated in an independent cohort. A further reported finding was that TCR beta sequences accurately predicted the HLA-A and HLA-B alleles for most subjects in the first cohort. The 87-base-pair reads could not distinguish some IMGT-functional V segments, including TRBV6-2 and TRBV6-3, so those segments were excluded. While some public TCRs were present in many individuals, most TCR sequences turned up only very rarely across donors. The presence/absence analyses assumed that sequencing depth was roughly uniform across donors, and that assumption may not be true. When HLA alleles, especially DR and DQ, strongly co-occurred, attributing TCR associations to individual alleles was difficult. Cytomegalovirus status was reported to be diagnosed by the classifier with high specificity and sensitivity in both the original and validation cohorts. Correlated functional status among segregating V segments might be attributable to linkage disequilibrium, but an unknown experimental factor could not be ruled out. A later analysis found that most CMV-associated TCR beta chains appeared HLA-restricted, with HLA associations seemingly driven largely by CMV exposure. In this cohort, only TCR beta chains were sequenced, and detectable features were limited by the absence of alpha or paired-chain data. Immune exposure information for the cohort was limited to CMV serostatus. Because counts were too low, about 15 rarely observed V segments, including chromosome 9 orphons, were left out of the earlier analysis of a few hundred of the donors. Several of the top co-occurrence clusters appeared to be linked to parvovirus B19, influenza, CMV and Epstein-Barr virus, according to a later analysis. Specific HLA alleles were associated with roughly 17,000 TCR beta sequences at a false discovery rate of 0.05 in a later analysis. The study listed 150 to 200 TCR beta chains as associated with cytomegalovirus. In an earlier analysis of some 500 of the donors, most TCR beta V segments were observed in productive rearrangements about 87% or about 30% of the time, broadly matching IMGT annotations. The sequencing pipeline was judged likely to have produced a cluster of highly shared sequence variants as a technical artifact. In a later analysis, TCR association rates were found to vary across HLA loci, with the most associated TCRs seen for DRB1 alleles and the fewest for HLA-C alleles. A few of the identified cytomegalovirus-associated TCR beta chains were confirmed in vitro to be specific for cytomegalovirus antigens. In a later analysis, HLA-associated TCR beta chains showed more clonal expansion and lower generation probabilities than non-associated chains that were equally common. Because HLA typing was unavailable for some donors at each locus, only the typed subset was used in association tests. According to a later genetic analysis, donors in an Asian-associated ancestry cluster had fewer N-insertions in productive TCRs than the approximately 630-donor mean.

Source material: PBMCs. The V and J segments used are TRBV28 and TRBJ2-7, and 9 junctional nucleotides match TRBD1. The TCR comes from a man aged 35 to 55 in good health and CMV-seronegative. CDR3 protein: CASRPIGTGYYEQYF. The bases are TGTGCCAGCAGACCAATCGGGACAGGGTACTACGAGCAGTACTTC. With all but the CDR3 taken from the reference TRBV28 and TRBJ2-7 genes, the full variable domain is: DVKVTQSSRYLVKRTGEKVFLECVQDMDHENMFWYRQDPGLGLRLIYFSYDVKMKEKGDIPEGYSVSREKKERFSLILESASTNQTSMYLCASRPIGTGYYEQYFGPGTRLTVT.